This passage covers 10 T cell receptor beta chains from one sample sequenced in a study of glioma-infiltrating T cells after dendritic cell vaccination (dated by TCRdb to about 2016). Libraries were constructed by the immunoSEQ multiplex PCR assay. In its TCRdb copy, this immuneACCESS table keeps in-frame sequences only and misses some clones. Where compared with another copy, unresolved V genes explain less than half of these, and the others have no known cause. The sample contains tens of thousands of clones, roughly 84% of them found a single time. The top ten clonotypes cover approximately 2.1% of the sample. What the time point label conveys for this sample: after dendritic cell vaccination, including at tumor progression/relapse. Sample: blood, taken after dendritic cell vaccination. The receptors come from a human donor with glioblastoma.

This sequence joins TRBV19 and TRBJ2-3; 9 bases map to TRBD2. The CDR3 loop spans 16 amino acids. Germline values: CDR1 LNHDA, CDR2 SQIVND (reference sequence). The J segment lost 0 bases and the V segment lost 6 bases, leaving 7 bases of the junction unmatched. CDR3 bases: TGTGCCAGTAGAACCCCCAGCGGGGGGAGCACAGATACGCAGTATTTT. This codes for CASRTPSGGSTDTQYF.

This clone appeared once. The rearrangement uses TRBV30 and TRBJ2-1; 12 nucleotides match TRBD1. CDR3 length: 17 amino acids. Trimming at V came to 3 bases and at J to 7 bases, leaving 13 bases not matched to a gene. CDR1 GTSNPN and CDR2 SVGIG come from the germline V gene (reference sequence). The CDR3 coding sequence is TGTGCCTGGAGGCCCAGTCCGGGACAGGGGGCGTGGAATGAGCAGTTCTTC. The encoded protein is CAWRPSPGQGAWNEQFF.

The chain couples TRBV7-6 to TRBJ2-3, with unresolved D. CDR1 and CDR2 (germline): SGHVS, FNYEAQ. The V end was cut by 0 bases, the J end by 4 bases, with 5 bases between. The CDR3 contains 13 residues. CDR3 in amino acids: CASSLARADTQYF. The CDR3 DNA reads TGTGCCAGCAGCTTAGCGCGTGCAGATACGCAGTATTTT. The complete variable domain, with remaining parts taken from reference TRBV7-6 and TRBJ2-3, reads GAGVSQSPRYKVTKRGQDVALRCDPISGHVSLYWYRQALGQGPEFLTYFNYEAQQDKSGLPNDRFSAERPEGSISTLTIQRTEQRDSAMYRCASSLARADTQYFGPGTRLTVL.

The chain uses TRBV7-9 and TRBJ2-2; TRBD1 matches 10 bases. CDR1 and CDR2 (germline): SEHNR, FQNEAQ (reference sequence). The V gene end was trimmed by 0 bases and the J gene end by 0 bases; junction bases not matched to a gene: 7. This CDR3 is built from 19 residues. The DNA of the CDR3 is TGTGCCAGCAGCTTAGCCCCGACAGGGGGCGCAGCGAACACCGGGGAGCTGTTTTTT. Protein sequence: CASSLAPTGGAANTGELFF.

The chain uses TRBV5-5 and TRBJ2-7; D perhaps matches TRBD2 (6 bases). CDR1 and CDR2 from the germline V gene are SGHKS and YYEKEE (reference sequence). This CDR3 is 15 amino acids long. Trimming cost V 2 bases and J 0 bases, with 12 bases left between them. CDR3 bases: TGTGCCAGCAGCTTCGGGCGGGAAAGCTCCTACGAGCAGTACTTC. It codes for CASSFGRESSYEQYF. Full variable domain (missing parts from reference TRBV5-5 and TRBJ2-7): DAGVTQSPTHLIKTRGQQVTLRCSPISGHKSVSWYQQVLGQGPQFIFQYYEKEERGRGNFPDRFSARQFPNYSSELNVNALLLGDSALYLCASSFGRESSYEQYFGPGTRLTVT.

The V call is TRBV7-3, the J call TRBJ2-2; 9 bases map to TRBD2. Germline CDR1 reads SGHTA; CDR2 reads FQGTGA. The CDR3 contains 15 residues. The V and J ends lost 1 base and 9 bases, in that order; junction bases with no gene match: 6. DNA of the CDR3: TGTGCCAGCAGCTTAAAACCTAGCGGGAACAGGGAGCTGTTTTTT. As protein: CASSLKPSGNRELFF. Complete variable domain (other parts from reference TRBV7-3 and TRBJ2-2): GAGVSQTPSNKVTEKGKYVELRCDPISGHTALYWYRQSLGQGPEFLIYFQGTGAADDSGLPNDRFFAVRPEGSVSTLKIQRTERGDSAVYLCASSLKPSGNRELFFGEGSRLTVL.

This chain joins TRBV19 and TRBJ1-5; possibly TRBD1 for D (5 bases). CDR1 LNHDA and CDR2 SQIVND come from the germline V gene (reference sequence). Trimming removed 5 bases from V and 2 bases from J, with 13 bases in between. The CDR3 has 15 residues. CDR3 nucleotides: TGTGCCAGTAGTTCGCAGGGAAAGGGCAATCAGCCCCAGCATTTT. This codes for CASSSQGKGNQPQHF.

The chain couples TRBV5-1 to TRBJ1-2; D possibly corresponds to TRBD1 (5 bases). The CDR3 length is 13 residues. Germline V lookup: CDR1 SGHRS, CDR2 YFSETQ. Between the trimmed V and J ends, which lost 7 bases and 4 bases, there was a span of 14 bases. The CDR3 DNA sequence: TGCGCCAGCTCCACCCAGGGCACCTATGGCTACACCTTC. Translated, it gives CASSTQGTYGYTF.

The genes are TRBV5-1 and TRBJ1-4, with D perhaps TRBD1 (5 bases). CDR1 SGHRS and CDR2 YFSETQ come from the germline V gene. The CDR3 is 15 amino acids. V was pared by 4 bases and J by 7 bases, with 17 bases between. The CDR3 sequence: CASSPGSSGGEKLFF. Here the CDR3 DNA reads TGCGCCAGCAGCCCTGGATCGTCGGGGGGTGAAAAACTGTTTTTT.

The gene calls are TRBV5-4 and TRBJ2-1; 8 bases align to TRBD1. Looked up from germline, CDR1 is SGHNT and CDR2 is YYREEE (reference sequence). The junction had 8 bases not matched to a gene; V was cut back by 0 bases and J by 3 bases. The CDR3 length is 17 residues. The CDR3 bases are TGTGCCAGCAGCTTGGGTACCGGACAGGGCCGCTACAATGAGCAGTTCTTC. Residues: CASSLGTGQGRYNEQFF.